Sequencing of this T cell receptor beta chain was carried out in a study of blood T cell repertoires in COVID-19. Across the study: From the United States, Italy and Spain came samples of acute and convalescent COVID-19.

Germline-derived CDR1 and CDR2 are SNHLY and FYNNEI. The V and J ends lost 5 bases and 7 bases respectively, with 17 bases between them. The CDR3 spans 14 residues. Per the study methods: Scientists estimated how many nucleated cells there were by amplifying reference gene primers. Sequenced by immunoSEQ multiplex PCR; TCRdb stores in-frame clones only, minus some. The V and J calls and clone size come from that table; D and trimming were worked out from the DNA. The sample yields some 80,000 clones, about 86% seen once. The chain recombines TRBV2 with TRBJ1-1, with D unclear. The receptor was derived from a woman of 80 years or more in a cohort sampled during active or convalescent COVID-19. The sample comprised peripheral blood. The chain's CDR3 is CASSPGGTRREAFF. CDR3 in DNA: TGTGCCAGCAGTCCAGGAGGAACAAGGCGTGAAGCTTTCTTT.